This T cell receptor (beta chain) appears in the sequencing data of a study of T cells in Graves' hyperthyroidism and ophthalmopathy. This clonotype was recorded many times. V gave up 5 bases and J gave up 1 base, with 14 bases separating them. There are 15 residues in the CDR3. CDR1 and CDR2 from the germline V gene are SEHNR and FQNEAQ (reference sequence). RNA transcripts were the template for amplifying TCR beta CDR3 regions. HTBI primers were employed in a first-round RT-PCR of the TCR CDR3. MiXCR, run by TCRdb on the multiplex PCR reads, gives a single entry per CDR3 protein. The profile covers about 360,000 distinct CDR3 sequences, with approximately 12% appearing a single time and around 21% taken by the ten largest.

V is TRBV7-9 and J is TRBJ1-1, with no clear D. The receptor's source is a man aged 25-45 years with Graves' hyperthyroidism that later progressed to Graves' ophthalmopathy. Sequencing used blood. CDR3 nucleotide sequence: TGTGCCAGCAGCCATGAGGCGGTCAAGAACACTGAAGCTTTCTTT. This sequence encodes CASSHEAVKNTEAFF.